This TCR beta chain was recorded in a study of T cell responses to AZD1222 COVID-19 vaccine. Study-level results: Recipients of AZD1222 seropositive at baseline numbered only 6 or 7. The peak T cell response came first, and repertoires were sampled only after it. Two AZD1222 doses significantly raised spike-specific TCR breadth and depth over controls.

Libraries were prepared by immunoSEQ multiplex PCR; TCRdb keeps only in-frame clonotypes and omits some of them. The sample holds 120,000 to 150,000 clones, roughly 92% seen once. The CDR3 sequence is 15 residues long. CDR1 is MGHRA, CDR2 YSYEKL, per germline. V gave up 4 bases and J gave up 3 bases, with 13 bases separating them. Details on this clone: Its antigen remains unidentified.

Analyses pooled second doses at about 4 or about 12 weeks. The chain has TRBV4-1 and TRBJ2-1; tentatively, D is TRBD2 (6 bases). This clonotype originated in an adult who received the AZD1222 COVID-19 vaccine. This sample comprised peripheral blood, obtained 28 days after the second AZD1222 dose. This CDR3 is CASSPTGGIYNEQFF. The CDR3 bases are TGCGCCAGCAGCCCAACCGGCGGGATCTACAATGAGCAGTTCTTC.